This entry concerns a single T cell receptor beta chain. This clone was detected many times. What this receptor recognizes is not known. No qualities accompany the bases; no much larger clone lies one base away. These data belong to a study of metastatic and nonmetastatic thyroid tumors (dated by TCRdb to 2020 to 2021). For the study in its entirety: For patients with malignant and with benign thyroid disease, the researchers compared repertoires between peripheral blood samples and tumor or nodule tissue samples.

The paper's findings and limits, for the study overall: TCR beta diversity was reported as significantly higher in malignant tumors than in benign nodules, in both blood and tumor samples.

Before undergoing thyroid surgery, none of the patients had been given any kind of treatment. Patient clinical samples collected from about 2012 to 2019 were retrospectively analysed using T-cell receptor beta sequencing. Libraries came from PCR. Instrument on record: Illumina HiSeq 4000. The TCR beta-chain CDR3 region of each patient was profiled by high-throughput sequencing. Turning to the authors' computational methods: CDR3 differences across clinicopathological groups were used to build a classifier for discriminating distant-metastatic papillary thyroid cancer patients. The Shannon index was used to assess repertoire diversity, and the Morisita-Horn index was used to assess tumor-blood repertoire similarity. The public reads were run again by TCRdb, first through fastp at Q25 and then through MiXCR, and only productive beta chains were kept. The V and J calls reflect TCRdb's pipeline rather than the authors' work. The sample table lists 42,000 or so clones, 15% to 20% of them with a count of one. About 13% of the sample is taken by the ten largest.

Relative to germline, V is 3 bases shorter and J is 3 bases shorter, with 12 bases between their ends. From a lookup of the germline V gene, CDR1 and CDR2 are SGHRS and YFSETQ. The CDR3 starts with the cysteine, ends with the phenylalanine, and has 14 residues. The only DNA kept is the CDR3, 42 bases in frame from the first base. Sequencing was carried out using tumor tissue. The source of this sequence is a female donor with papillary thyroid cancer or a benign thyroid nodule (not recorded which). Some clones in this sample may be carry-over from other donors' samples. Recombination linked TRBV5-1 to TRBJ2-5, with no confidently assigned D gene. The CDR3 protein sequence reads: CASSSNTVKETQYF. The DNA sequence reads TGCGCCAGCAGCTCAAACACAGTGAAAGAGACCCAGTACTTC.